This entry lists 27 T cell receptor beta chains sequenced from one sample in a study of T cells after yellow fever vaccination. Via MiXCR, TCRdb re-called the 5' RACE reads, giving one row per CDR3 protein. The top ten clones hold approximately 25% of a sample with some 350,000 distinct CDR3 sequences, 4% of them seen once. The specimen was PBMCs, collected 5 days after the yellow fever booster vaccination. The source is a young man who received the YFV17D yellow fever vaccine.

The chain has TRBV30 and TRBJ2-1; D perhaps matches TRBD2 (6 bases). In germline, CDR1 is GTSNPN, CDR2 SVGIG (reference sequence). V was shortened by 5 bases and J by 8 bases, with 13 bases between the two germline ends. The CDR3 spans 12 residues. The CDR3: CAWSTSWDEQFF. CDR3 coding DNA: TGTGCCTGGTCGACTAGTTGGGATGAGCAGTTCTTC. The variable domain in full, with the rest retrieved from reference TRBV30 and TRBJ2-1, is SQTIHQWPATLVQPVGSPLSLECTVEGTSNPNLYWYRQAAGRGLQLLFYSVGIGQISSEVPQNLSASRPQDRQFILSSKKLLLSDSGFYLCAWSTSWDEQFFGPGTRLTVL.

This clonotype came up a few times. The chain employs TRBV30 and TRBJ1-2, with D unresolved. The CDR3 is made up of 17 amino acids. Trimming shortened V by 2 bases and J by 0 bases, and 19 bases separated the two germline ends. CDR1 and CDR2 from the germline V gene are GTSNPN and SVGIG (reference sequence). The CDR3 sequence is CAWSWRSRTAANYGYTF. The CDR3 DNA sequence: TGTGCCTGGAGTTGGCGATCAAGGACCGCAGCTAACTATGGCTACACCTTC.

This clonotype appeared a few times. V is TRBV6-6 and J is TRBJ2-7; a weak D match, TRBD2 (7 bases). This CDR3 contains 12 residues. Germline assignment: CDR1 MNHNY and CDR2 SVGAGI (reference sequence). The germline V and J ends were trimmed by 6 bases and 6 bases, with 12 bases remaining between them. For the CDR3, the DNA is TGTGCCAGCAGGTTAGGGGGGGGCGAGCAGTACGTC. Its protein product is CASRLGGGEQYV.

The CDR3 spells CASRTTGTGNTGELFF. CDR3 nucleotides: TGTGCCAGCAGAACTACCGGGACGGGAAACACCGGGGAGCTGTTTTTT. J is TRBJ2-2 and V is TRBV7-2; perhaps D is TRBD1 or TRBD2 (5 bases each). V lost 6 bases to trimming and J lost 2 bases, with 16 bases between them. Germline V gene sequence: CDR1 SGHTA, CDR2 FQGNSA. This CDR3 is 16 amino acids long.

The rearrangement uses TRBV5-1 and TRBJ2-3; D is undetermined. CDR3 length: 13 residues. Trimming stripped 2 bases from V and 0 bases from J, with 4 bases between. Germline V lookup: CDR1 SGHRS, CDR2 YFSETQ. CDR3 sequence reads: CASSFPSTDTQYF. The DNA for the CDR3 is TGCGCCAGCAGCTTCCCTAGCACAGATACGCAGTATTTT.

The chain couples TRBV5-1 to TRBJ1-3; D unresolved. The CDR3 is made up of 14 amino acids. Trimming left V 6 bases short and J 0 bases short, with 10 bases between. Germline CDR1 SGHRS, CDR2 YFSETQ. Here the CDR3 reads CASTLDGSGNTIYF. Written as DNA, the CDR3 is TGCGCCAGCACCTTAGACGGCTCTGGAAACACCATATATTTT.

This clonotype was counted between two and nine times. The chain is built from TRBV7-7 and TRBJ2-1; perhaps D is TRBD1 or TRBD2 (5 bases each). CDR1 SSHAT and CDR2 FNYEAQ come from the germline V gene (reference sequence). CDR3 length: 13 residues. Trimming removed 3 bases at V and 5 bases at J, with 8 bases between. Here the CDR3 reads CASSFMGDNEQFF. The CDR3 DNA follows: TGTGCCAGCAGCTTTATGGGGGACAATGAGCAGTTCTTC.

The gene calls are TRBV9 and TRBJ2-3; D remains unclear. CDR3 length: 17 residues. Trimming removed 1 base at V and 2 bases at J, with 17 bases between. Germline CDR1 is SGDLS and CDR2 is YYNGEE. The CDR3 nucleotides are TGTGCCAGCAGCGTAAGTCCCGGGCCCTCCGCCACAGATACGCAGTATTTT. This encodes CASSVSPGPSATDTQYF.

The chain has TRBV6-1 and TRBJ1-5; D is ambiguous. Trimming took off 4 bases at V and 0 bases at J, with 10 bases between the two ends. The CDR3 sequence is 15 residues long. CDR1 MNHNS and CDR2 SASEGT come from the germline V gene. The CDR3 DNA sequence: TGTGCCAGCAGTGCGTTCGAGTATAGCAATCAGCCCCAGCATTTT. Encoded protein: CASSAFEYSNQPQHF.

This chain links TRBV5-4 with TRBJ1-4, with D possibly being TRBD1 (5 bases). CDR1 is SGHNT and CDR2 is YYREEE in the germline V gene (reference sequence). This CDR3 contains 14 residues. The V and J ends lost 2 bases and 8 bases respectively, with 13 bases between them. The CDR3 is CASSFRGPGEKLFF. CDR3 bases: TGTGCCAGCAGCTTTAGGGGCCCGGGGGAAAAACTGTTTTTT.

The sample holds a few counts of this clonotype. The CDR3 spells CASSGEESSYNEQFF. The CDR3, as DNA: TGTGCCAGCAGTGGCGAGGAGAGCTCCTACAATGAGCAGTTCTTC. V gene TRBV2 combines with J gene TRBJ2-1; unclear D gene. From germline, CDR1 is SNHLY and CDR2 FYNNEI. The CDR3 loop spans 15 amino acids. Deletions cut 4 bases from V and 0 bases from J, with 10 bases between.

This clonotype was seen ten or more times. V usage is TRBV5-1 and J usage is TRBJ2-1; either TRBD1 or TRBD2 may fit D (5 bases each). Trimming left V 0 bases short and J 9 bases short, with 13 bases between. The CDR3 sequence is 14 residues long. Germline-derived CDR1 and CDR2 are SGHRS and YFSETQ. The DNA of the CDR3 is TGCGCCAGCAGCTTGGGGGACGGGTTGGGTGAGCAGTTCTTC. The encoded protein is CASSLGDGLGEQFF.

This clonotype was counted many times. The gene calls are TRBV5-5 and TRBJ2-5; TRBD2 matches at 11 bases. V shed 1 base, J shed 5 bases, and the junction held 4 bases outside the gene matches. The CDR3 extends over 15 amino acids. CDR1 and CDR2 from the germline V gene are SGHKS and YYEKEE (reference sequence). The chain's CDR3 is CASSLFSGGAETQYF. The CDR3 DNA sequence: TGTGCCAGCAGCTTGTTTAGCGGGGGGGCCGAGACCCAGTACTTC.

J is TRBJ2-7 and V is TRBV11-2; 8 bases agree with TRBD1. This CDR3 is 13 amino acids long. Germline V gene sequence: CDR1 SGHAT, CDR2 FQNNGV. V gave up 6 bases and J gave up 3 bases; unmatched junction bases: 4. CDR3 sequence: CASSRDRSYEQYV. The CDR3 DNA sequence: TGTGCCAGCAGTCGGGACAGGAGCTACGAGCAGTACGTC.

The chain is built from TRBV2 and TRBJ1-4, with 10 nucleotides matching TRBD1. The CDR3 sequence is 13 residues long. Trimming removed 8 bases from V and 7 bases from J; junction bases left unmatched: 4. From germline, CDR1 is SNHLY and CDR2 FYNNEI. The CDR3 loop reads CASFRDRGEKLFF. CDR3 DNA: TGTGCCAGCTTCCGGGACAGGGGTGAAAAACTGTTTTTT. Full variable domain (missing parts from reference TRBV2 and TRBJ1-4): EPEVTQTPSHQVTQMGQEVILRCVPISNHLYFYWYRQILGQKVEFLVSFYNNEISEKSEIFDDQFSVERPDGSNFTLKIRSTKLEDSAMYFCASFRDRGEKLFFGSGTQLSVL.

This clonotype was seen a handful of times. The gene calls are TRBV7-2 and TRBJ2-3, with D maybe TRBD2 (7 bases). Germline V lookup: CDR1 SGHTA, CDR2 FQGNSA. The CDR3 has 18 residues. The V and J ends lost 3 bases and 6 bases respectively, with 25 bases between them. CDR3 nucleotide sequence: TGTGCCAGCAGCTTGCCCCTAGCGGAGGGGGGACCTCAGGATACGCAGTATTTT. Protein product: CASSLPLAEGGPQDTQYF.

The chain employs TRBV7-2 and TRBJ2-5; D not resolved. The CDR3 covers 13 residues. Germline CDR1 reads SGHTA; CDR2 reads FQGNSA. Between the trimmed V and J ends, which lost 1 base and 3 bases, there was a span of 6 bases. Written as DNA, the CDR3 is TGTGCCAGCAGCTTAGTTCAGGAAGAGACCCAGTACTTC. Translating it yields CASSLVQEETQYF.

The J gene is TRBJ2-5, the V gene TRBV6-6; 9 nucleotides agree with TRBD1. CDR3 length: 15 residues. V shed 5 bases, J shed 5 bases, and the junction held 9 bases outside the gene matches. CDR1 is MNHNY, CDR2 SVGAGI, per germline (reference sequence). CDR3: CASSPQGQGGETQYF. In DNA form, the CDR3 reads TGTGCCAGCAGTCCCCAGGGACAGGGAGGGGAGACCCAGTACTTC.

This chain connects TRBV9 to TRBJ1-1, with D possibly being TRBD1 (6 bases). V gave up 4 bases and J gave up 4 bases, with 11 bases separating them. This CDR3 region has 13 residues. Germline V lookup: CDR1 SGDLS, CDR2 YYNGEE. The chain's CDR3 is CASSKGGGTEAFF. The DNA of the CDR3 is TGTGCCAGCAGCAAAGGGGGTGGCACTGAAGCTTTCTTT.

This clonotype was picked up many times. The gene calls are TRBV7-9 and TRBJ2-7, with 8 bases fitting TRBD1. CDR1 is SEHNR and CDR2 is FQNEAQ in the germline V gene (reference sequence). Losses at the gene ends were 4 bases for V and 4 bases for J; bases not matched to a gene: 6. CDR3 length equals 14 residues. For the CDR3, the DNA is TGTGCCAGCAGCTCCTCGACAGGGGAATACGAGCAGTACTTC. Protein: CASSSSTGEYEQYF. Full variable domain (rest looked up from reference TRBV7-9 and TRBJ2-7): DTGVSQNPRHKITKRGQNVTFRCDPISEHNRLYWYRQTLGQGPEFLTYFQNEAQLEKSRLLSDRFSAERPKGSFSTLEIQRTEQGDSAMYLCASSSSTGEYEQYFGPGTRLTVT.

This clonotype has ten or more counts. J is TRBJ2-2 and V is TRBV6-2 or TRBV6-3; 12 bases are a match to TRBD2. The CDR3 sequence is 18 residues long. Germline values: CDR1 MNHEY, CDR2 SVGEGT. Trimming removed 4 bases from V and 0 bases from J; junction bases left unmatched: 6. DNA of the CDR3: TGTGCCAGCAGTTCTACTAGCGGGAGGTTCGCGAACACCGGGGAGCTGTTTTTT. The encoded protein is CASSSTSGRFANTGELFF.

The table lists this clonotype with a few counts. The J gene is TRBJ1-5, the V gene TRBV7-2, with TRBD1 matching 7 bases. Looked up from germline, CDR1 is SGHTA and CDR2 is FQGNSA. V dropped 4 bases and J dropped 3; count of bases not matched to a gene: 6. This CDR3 has 15 amino acids. CDR3 sequence (DNA): TGTGCCAGCAGCTCAGGGGGACGGGACAATCAGCCCCAGCATTTT. Protein sequence: CASSSGGRDNQPQHF. Full variable domain (outside the CDR3, taken from reference TRBV7-2 and TRBJ1-5): GAGVSQSPSNKVTEKGKDVELRCDPISGHTALYWYRQSLGQGLEFLIYFQGNSAPDKSGLPSDRFSAERTGGSVSTLTIQRTQQEDSAVYLCASSSGGRDNQPQHFGDGTRLSIL.

This clonotype was seen a handful of times. This chain connects TRBV7-9 to TRBJ1-6; D gene unclear. V lost 3 bases and J 11 bases, leaving 14 bases between the germline ends. Germline lookup yields CDR1 SEHNR and CDR2 FQNEAQ (reference sequence). The CDR3 loop spans 14 amino acids. CDR3 protein: CASSFRDPRTPLHF. As DNA, the CDR3 is TGTGCCAGCAGCTTCCGGGATCCCCGGACACCCCTCCACTTT.

CDR3 nucleotide sequence: TGTGCCAGCAGCTTAGGCGGGGCCTCGAGATATGTCGGATCCACAGATACGCAGTATTTT. It encodes CASSLGGASRYVGSTDTQYF. The rearrangement links TRBV11-2 to TRBJ2-3; D possibly corresponds to TRBD2 (6 bases). Trimming removed 1 base from V and 2 bases from J, with 25 bases in between. The CDR3 covers 20 residues. Germline CDR1 reads SGHAT; CDR2 reads FQNNGV.

This sequence joins TRBV6-5 and TRBJ2-1, with D perhaps matching TRBD2 (6 bases). The V end was cut by 6 bases, the J end by 0 bases, with 15 bases between. CDR1 and CDR2 (germline): MNHEY, SVGAGI. The CDR3 is made up of 16 amino acids. CDR3 sequence: CASSSLSGGSYNEQFF. Written as DNA, the CDR3 is TGTGCCAGCAGCTCCCTTAGCGGTGGCTCCTACAATGAGCAGTTCTTC.

The chain combines TRBV27 with TRBJ1-2; the D is unclear. Per germline, CDR1 MNHEY and CDR2 SMNVEV (reference sequence). The CDR3 sequence is 15 residues long. V lost 8 bases and J 4 bases, leaving 20 bases between the germline ends. CDR3 protein: CASSFGQAGAYGYTF. The CDR3 nucleotides are TGTGCCAGCTCGTTCGGGCAGGCTGGAGCCTATGGCTACACCTTC.

This clonotype has just a few counts. The V call is TRBV29-1, the J call TRBJ2-3; 8 nucleotides align to TRBD2. Losses at the gene ends were 2 bases for V and 6 bases for J; bases not matched to a gene: 7. Germline V CDR1 and CDR2: SQVTM, ANQGSEA. This CDR3 has 14 residues. The DNA of the CDR3 is TGCAGCGTTGAAATTGAAGTAGCGGGGGATACGCAGTATTTT. It codes for CSVEIEVAGDTQYF.